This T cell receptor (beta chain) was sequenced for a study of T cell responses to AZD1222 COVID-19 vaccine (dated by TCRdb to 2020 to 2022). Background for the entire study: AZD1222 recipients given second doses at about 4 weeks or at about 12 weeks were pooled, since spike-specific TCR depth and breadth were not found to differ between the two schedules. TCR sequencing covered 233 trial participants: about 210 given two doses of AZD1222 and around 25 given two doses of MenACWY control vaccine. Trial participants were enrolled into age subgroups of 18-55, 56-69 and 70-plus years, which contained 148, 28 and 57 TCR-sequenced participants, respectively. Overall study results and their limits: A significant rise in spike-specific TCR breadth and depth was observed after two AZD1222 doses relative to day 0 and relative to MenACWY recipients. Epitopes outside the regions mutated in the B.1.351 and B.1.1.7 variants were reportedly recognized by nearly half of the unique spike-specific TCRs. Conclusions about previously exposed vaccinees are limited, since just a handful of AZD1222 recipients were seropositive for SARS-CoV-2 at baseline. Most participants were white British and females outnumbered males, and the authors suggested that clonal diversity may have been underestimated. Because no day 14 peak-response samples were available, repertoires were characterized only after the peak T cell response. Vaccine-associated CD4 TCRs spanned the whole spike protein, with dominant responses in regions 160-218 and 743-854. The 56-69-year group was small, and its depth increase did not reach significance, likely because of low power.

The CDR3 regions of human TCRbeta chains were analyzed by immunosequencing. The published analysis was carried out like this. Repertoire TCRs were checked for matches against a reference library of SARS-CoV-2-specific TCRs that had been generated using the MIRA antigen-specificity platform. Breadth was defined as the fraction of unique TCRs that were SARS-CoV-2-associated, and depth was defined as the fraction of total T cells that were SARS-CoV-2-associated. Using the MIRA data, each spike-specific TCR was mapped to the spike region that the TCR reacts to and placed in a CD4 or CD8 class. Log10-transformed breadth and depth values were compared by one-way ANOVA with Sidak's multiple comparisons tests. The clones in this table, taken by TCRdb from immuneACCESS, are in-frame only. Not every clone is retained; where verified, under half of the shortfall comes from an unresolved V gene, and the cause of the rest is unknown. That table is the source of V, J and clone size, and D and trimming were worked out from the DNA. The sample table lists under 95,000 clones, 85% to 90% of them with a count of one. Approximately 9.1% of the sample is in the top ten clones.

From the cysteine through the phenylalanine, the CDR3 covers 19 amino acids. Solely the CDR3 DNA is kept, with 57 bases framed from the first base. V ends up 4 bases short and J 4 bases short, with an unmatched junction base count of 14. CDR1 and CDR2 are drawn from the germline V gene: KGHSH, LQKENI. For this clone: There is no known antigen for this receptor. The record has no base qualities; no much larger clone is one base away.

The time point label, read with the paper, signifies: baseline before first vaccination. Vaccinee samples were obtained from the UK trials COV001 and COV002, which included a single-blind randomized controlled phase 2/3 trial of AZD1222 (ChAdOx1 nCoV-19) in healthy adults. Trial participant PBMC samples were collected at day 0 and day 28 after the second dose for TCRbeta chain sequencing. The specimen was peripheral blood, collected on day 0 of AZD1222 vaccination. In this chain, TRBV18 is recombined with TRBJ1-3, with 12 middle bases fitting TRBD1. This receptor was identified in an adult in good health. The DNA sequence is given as TGTGCCAGCTCACAACCCATACCGGGACAGGGGGCAGGAGGAAACACCATATATTTT. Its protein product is CASSQPIPGQGAGGNTIYF.